This T cell receptor (beta chain) was found in a study of read filtering for tumor transcriptome and immune sequencing (dated by TCRdb to about 2020). At the level of the whole study: The cohort was composed of 16 to 20 male and 14 female patients, with a mean age of approximately 66 years and an age range of roughly 40 to 85. By revised international staging, roughly 8 patients were R-ISS I, around 15 were R-ISS II and about 7 were R-ISS III. After DNase treatment, whole-transcriptome libraries were prepared with the TruSeq RNA Access Library Prep Kit. TCR-region mapped reads per sample ranged from about 4.05 to 11 million with IR-seq versus only 85 to 1273 with RNA-seq. Using the same bone marrow samples, the study compared TCR repertoires obtained by targeted immune repertoire sequencing with those obtained by bulk whole-transcriptome sequencing. As a main aim, a read-filtering strategy for immune repertoire data was addressed, with the specific question being whether clonotypes supported by a single read should be removed.

Bone marrow was sampled from every patient at the time of active disease. Isolation of bone marrow mononuclear cells was performed by Ficoll-Hypaque density gradient centrifugation. Myeloma plasma cells were removed and CD138-negative cells were collected by negative selection after labeling with CD138 magnetic microbeads on a MACS separator. Purity of the isolated cells was checked by flow cytometry on an Attune NxT using CD138 antibodies. Total RNA was extracted with TRIzol reagent and quantified with a NanoDrop spectrophotometer. For each patient, the CD138-negative bone marrow sample underwent paired RNA-seq and IR-seq. TCR libraries were built from roughly 370 ng RNA with the Immunoverse kit, using molecular barcoded adaptors covering alpha/delta and beta/gamma chains. The same RNA used for transcriptome sequencing was used for TCR library preparation. Sequencing of the TCR libraries was done on an Illumina HiSeq 4000 with 2 x 150 cycles. Processing in the source paper ran as follows. With MiXCR, TCR reads were aligned to human V, D, J and C references and assembled into CDR3 clonotypes, with quality filtering and error correction included. The tcR package in R was used for analysis of clonotype counts and gene usage diversity. For inspection of raw mapping reads, RNA-seq reads were mapped by STAR aligner version 2.5.3a onto GRCh37 of the human genome. To test how sequencing depth affected the clonotypes detected, IR-seq fastq files were randomly downsampled with Seqtk 1.3. Using fastp trimming at Q25 and MiXCR clonotype assembly, TCRdb reanalyzed the public sequencing data and kept in-frame beta chains. Every CDR3 protein is listed once, alongside the most common genes and DNA of its rows. The V and J calls and clone size come from TCRdb's table, not from the authors' own analysis. This sample holds tens of thousands of distinct CDR3 sequences; about 19% were observed only once. Of the sample, about 11% is held by the ten largest clones.

Points the paper makes about the study in general: The correlation between IR-seq and RNA-seq shared clonotype proportions rose when single-read clonotypes were removed. The sorted CD138-negative fraction was not purified T cells but a mixed bone marrow immune population. Compared with RNA-seq, IR-seq captured clonotypes at much higher depth and more reliably, and a smaller IR-seq throughput was enough to identify most shared clonotypes. In IR-seq, roughly 79% of clonotypes but approximately 3.7% of total reads were represented by single-read clonotypes, whereas in RNA-seq, about 70% of clonotypes and roughly 44% of reads were represented by single-read clonotypes.

This clonotype occurred many times. The antigen it binds to is not known. Base-call qualities are not available, and no considerably larger clone is one nucleotide away. The CDR3 sequence holds 15 residues, the cysteine and phenylalanine included. This entry keeps only the CDR3 DNA: 45 bases, framed from base 1. In the germline V gene, CDR1 corresponds to ENHRY and CDR2 to SYGVKD. V is cut by 5 bases and J by 0 bases, and the space between the germline ends is 10 bases. Sequencing used a population of CD138-negative cells sorted from bone marrow. Reading the label with the study, this specimen's cell subset or site is: bone marrow mononuclear cells depleted of CD138+ plasma/myeloma cells by negative magnetic selection. The source is a donor at least 40 years old with multiple myeloma. The V gene is TRBV10-3 and the J gene is TRBJ2-2; there is no confident call for the D gene. Here the CDR3 is given as CAISPDRSNTGELFF. The DNA is TGTGCCATCAGTCCGGACCGATCGAACACCGGGGAGCTGTTTTTT.